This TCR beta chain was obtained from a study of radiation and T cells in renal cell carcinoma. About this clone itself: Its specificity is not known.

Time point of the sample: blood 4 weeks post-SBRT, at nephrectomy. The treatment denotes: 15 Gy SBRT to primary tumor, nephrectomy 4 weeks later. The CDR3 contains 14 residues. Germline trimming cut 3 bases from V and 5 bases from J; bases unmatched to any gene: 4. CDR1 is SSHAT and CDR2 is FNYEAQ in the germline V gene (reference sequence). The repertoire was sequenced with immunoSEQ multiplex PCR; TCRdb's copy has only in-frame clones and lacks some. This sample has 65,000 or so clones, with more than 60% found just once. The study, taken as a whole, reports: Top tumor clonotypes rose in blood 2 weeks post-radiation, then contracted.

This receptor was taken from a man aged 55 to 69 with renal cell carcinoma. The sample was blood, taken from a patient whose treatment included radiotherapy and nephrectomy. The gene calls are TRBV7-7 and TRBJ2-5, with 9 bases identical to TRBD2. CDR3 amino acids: CASSLSSGMETQYF. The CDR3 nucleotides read TGTGCCAGCAGCTTGTCTAGCGGGATGGAGACCCAGTACTTC. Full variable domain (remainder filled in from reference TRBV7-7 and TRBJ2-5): GAGVSQSPRYKVTKRGQDVTLRCDPISSHATLYWYQQALGQGPEFLTYFNYEAQPDKSGLPSDRFSAERPEGSISTLTIQRTEQRDSAMYRCASSLSSGMETQYFGPGTRLLVL.